A selection of T cell receptor beta chains follows, all from one sample in a study of identical twins. From the 5' RACE reads, TCRdb called clonotypes with MiXCR, one entry per CDR3 protein. The data show a few hundred thousand distinct CDR3 sequences, over 11% seen once. These data were also reused for a study on yellow fever vaccine responses in identical twins.

The specimen was CD4+ T cells sorted from blood. The receptors originated from a woman aged 18-30 years in good health. Each CDR3 is given with its conserved first and last residue. The D gene is left open where the match is weak. A clone size is listed for some rows: how often the clone was seen (once, few, many), or a class if it is expanded.

V,size,D,J,CDR3,DNA
TRBV9,few,TRBD2,TRBJ2-1,CASSVGPGLENEQFF,TGTGCCAGCAGCGTAGGTCCAGGACTAGAGAATGAGCAGTTCTTC
TRBV3-1,-,-,TRBJ2-1,CASSQDQSLVQFF,TGTGCCAGCAGCCAAGATCAAAGCCTAGTGCAGTTCTTC
TRBV7-7,-,-,TRBJ1-1,CASSSGEGDTEAFF,TGTGCTAGCAGCTCCGGGGAGGGCGACACTGAAGCTTTCTTT
TRBV7-9,many,TRBD1,TRBJ2-7,CASSLEAQGGEQYF,TGTGCCAGCAGCTTAGAGGCACAGGGGGGTGAGCAGTACTTC
TRBV11-3,few,TRBD1,TRBJ2-2,CASSSGTGVRTGELFF,TGTGCCAGCAGCTCCGGGACAGGGGTACGCACCGGGGAGCTGTTTTTT
TRBV6-1,many,TRBD1,TRBJ2-1,CASRGDRGNYNEQFF,TGTGCCAGCAGGGGAGACAGGGGGAACTACAATGAGCAGTTCTTC
TRBV7-2,few,-,TRBJ2-4,CASSLSGRAKNIQYF,TGTGCCAGCAGCTTATCTGGCAGAGCCAAAAACATTCAGTACTTC
TRBV7-2,few,-,TRBJ2-5,CASSFHRVVGETQYF,TGTGCCAGCAGCTTCCACAGGGTAGTTGGAGAGACCCAGTACTTC
TRBV5-5,-,-,TRBJ1-2,CASSGQNNYGYTF,TGTGCCAGCAGCGGACAGAATAACTATGGCTACACCTTC
TRBV7-8,few,TRBD2,TRBJ2-1,CASSVDSGGRANEQFF,TGTGCCAGCAGCGTTGATAGCGGGGGGCGGGCCAATGAGCAGTTCTTC
TRBV2,few,-,TRBJ2-1,CASSGQRVYNEQFF,TGTGCCAGCAGTGGACAGAGAGTTTACAATGAGCAGTTCTTC
TRBV12-3/TRBV12-4,few,TRBD2,TRBJ2-2,CASRGLAGGLFGELFF,TGTGCCAGCAGGGGACTAGCGGGAGGGCTTTTCGGGGAGCTGTTTTTT
TRBV29-1,few,TRBD2,TRBJ2-3,CSVDTGTSPDTQYF,TGCAGCGTTGACACCGGGACTAGCCCAGATACGCAGTATTTT
TRBV19,few,-,TRBJ2-3,CASSRGDPRTDTQYF,TGTGCCAGTAGTCGAGGGGATCCCCGCACAGATACGCAGTATTTT
TRBV28,few,-,TRBJ1-1,CASSTFTGRHEAFF,TGTGCCAGCAGTACCTTTACAGGCCGCCATGAAGCTTTCTTT
TRBV29-1,-,TRBD2,TRBJ2-5,CSVASGQETQYF,TGCAGCGTTGCTAGCGGACAAGAGACCCAGTACTTC
TRBV5-6,-,-,TRBJ2-5,CASSLFSGFQETQYF,TGTGCCAGCAGCTTGTTTAGCGGCTTCCAAGAGACCCAGTACTTC
TRBV30,few,TRBD1,TRBJ1-3,CAWRGQGLNSGNTIYF,TGTGCCTGGAGGGGACAGGGGCTGAACTCTGGAAACACCATATATTTT
TRBV7-2,-,-,TRBJ2-1,CASSLLETYNEQFF,TGTGCCAGCAGCTTACTAGAGACGTACAATGAGCAGTTCTTC
TRBV7-2,-,-,TRBJ2-5,CASSLSRKETQYF,TGTGCCAGCAGCTTATCGAGGAAAGAGACCCAGTACTTC
TRBV10-3,few,TRBD1,TRBJ1-4,CAIRDRAVEKLFF,TGTGCCATCAGGGACAGGGCAGTCGAAAAACTGTTTTTT
TRBV24-1,-,-,TRBJ2-6,CATSDLPRGGQGANVLTF,TGTGCCACCAGTGATCTACCCCGAGGAGGCCAGGGGGCCAACGTCCTGACTTTC
TRBV7-8,few,-,TRBJ2-7,CASSLDVGATSRNEQYF,TGTGCCAGCAGCTTAGATGTCGGAGCGACATCAAGGAACGAGCAGTACTTC
TRBV5-5,few,-,TRBJ2-7,CASSLGPFYEQYF,TGTGCCAGCAGCTTGGGTCCGTTCTACGAGCAGTACTTC
TRBV20-1,few,TRBD2,TRBJ2-5,CSASFGRARETQYF,TGCAGTGCTAGCTTCGGGAGGGCCCGTGAGACCCAGTACTTC
TRBV6-5,-,-,TRBJ2-1,CATTYSSYNEQFF,TGTGCCACCACTTACAGCTCCTACAATGAGCAGTTCTTC
TRBV20-1,few,TRBD2,TRBJ2-1,CSARDVGGVAYNEQFF,TGCAGTGCTAGAGATGTGGGGGGGGTTGCTTACAATGAGCAGTTCTTC
TRBV20-1,few,-,TRBJ2-5,CSASGTVTPETQYF,TGCAGTGCTAGCGGGACCGTAACTCCAGAGACCCAGTACTTC
TRBV9,-,-,TRBJ1-1,CASSVEGRRNTEAFF,TGTGCCAGCAGCGTAGAAGGAAGGAGGAACACTGAAGCTTTCTTT
TRBV15,once,-,TRBJ2-1,CATSRDNRNEQFF,TGTGCCACCAGCAGAGATAATAGGAATGAGCAGTTCTTC
TRBV19,-,-,TRBJ2-4,CASSLARIKNIQYF,TGTGCCAGTAGTCTAGCCAGGATCAAAAACATTCAGTACTTC
TRBV28,-,-,TRBJ2-1,CASSVERPNEQFF,TGTGCCAGCAGTGTAGAAAGACCGAATGAGCAGTTCTTC
TRBV3-1,-,-,TRBJ2-2,CASSQPGRRNTGELFF,TGTGCCAGCAGCCAGCCTGGAAGACGTAACACCGGGGAGCTGTTTTTT
TRBV29-1,few,-,TRBJ2-5,CSVDHGAETQYF,TGCAGCGTTGATCATGGGGCGGAGACCCAGTACTTC
TRBV28,few,TRBD2,TRBJ2-5,CASSSFWALAGGPQTQYF,TGTGCCAGCAGTTCCTTTTGGGCTTTAGCGGGGGGGCCGCAGACCCAGTACTTC
TRBV30,-,-,TRBJ1-1,CAWKGNTEAFF,TGTGCCTGGAAGGGGAACACTGAAGCTTTCTTT
TRBV5-6,few,TRBD2,TRBJ2-3,CASSQGLAGGLFADTQYF,TGTGCCAGCAGCCAAGGACTAGCGGGGGGCTTGTTCGCAGATACGCAGTATTTT
TRBV5-6,few,TRBD1,TRBJ2-3,CASSYRGRSTDTQYF,TGTGCCAGCAGCTACAGGGGGCGGAGCACAGATACGCAGTATTTT
TRBV5-6,few,-,TRBJ2-5,CASSGEQGLGGETQYF,TGTGCCAGCAGCGGCGAACAGGGGTTGGGGGGGGAGACCCAGTACTTC
TRBV10-3,few,TRBD1,TRBJ1-1,CAIRQGAGDTEAFF,TGTGCCATCAGACAGGGGGCAGGGGACACTGAAGCTTTCTTT
TRBV5-1,-,-,TRBJ2-3,CASSLRGYGTDTQYF,TGCGCCAGCAGCTTGAGGGGGTATGGGACAGATACGCAGTATTTT
TRBV5-1,-,TRBD1,TRBJ2-7,CASSLTGDDYEQYF,TGCGCCAGCAGCCTGACAGGGGACGACTACGAGCAGTACTTC